Shown below are 20 T cell receptor beta chains from a single sample sequenced in a study of T-cell reconstitution after alpha-beta-depleted transplantation in children. Unique molecular identifiers were used to barcode this TCRbeta library. MiXCR, applied by TCRdb to the PCR reads, yields one record per CDR3 protein. The sample includes about 160,000 distinct CDR3 sequences, over 8.5% seen only once; the top ten take roughly 13%. Sequencing used PBMCs, obtained before TCRalphabeta/CD19-depleted stem cell transplant. The receptor source for this set is a boy between 2 and 10 years old with acute myeloid leukemia, due to receive a stem cell transplant.

Many counts were recorded for this clonotype. This sequence joins TRBV2 and TRBJ1-2; 7 bases align to TRBD1. The J segment lost 4 bases and the V segment lost 7 bases, leaving 12 bases of the junction unmatched. The CDR3 runs to 15 residues. Germline V gives CDR1 SNHLY, CDR2 FYNNEI. The CDR3 DNA sequence: TGTGCCAGCAAAGGGACAGCCACCCCTATCTATGGCTACACCTTC. Protein: CASKGTATPIYGYTF.

This clonotype has ten or more counts. The rearrangement links TRBV4-2 to TRBJ2-1, with 9 bases matching TRBD2. This CDR3 contains 15 residues. Germline assignment: CDR1 LGHNA and CDR2 YNFKEQ. J was trimmed by 9 bases and V by 0 bases; bases with no gene match: 6. This CDR3 is CASSQDQAGGGEQFF. CDR3 sequence (DNA): TGTGCCAGCAGCCAAGACCAAGCGGGAGGAGGTGAGCAGTTCTTC.

V gene TRBV11-2 combines with J gene TRBJ2-7; TRBD1 matches at 8 bases. Germline V gives CDR1 SGHAT, CDR2 FQNNGV. V gave up 5 bases and J gave up 0 bases; unmatched junction bases: 6. The CDR3 length is 15 residues. The CDR3 spells CASSPAGTGSYEQYF. The CDR3 DNA sequence: TGTGCCAGCAGCCCGGCCGGGACAGGCTCCTACGAGCAGTACTTC.

This clonotype has a count of ten or more. The chain employs TRBV6-5 and TRBJ1-3; D unclear. Germline-derived CDR1 and CDR2 are MNHEY and SVGAGI. The CDR3 runs to 16 residues. With 4 bases removed from V and 2 bases from J, the gap between germline ends came to 15 bases. CDR3 DNA: TGTGCCAGCAGTTCGGACCCCTCACCGACTGGAAACACCATATATTTT. This codes for CASSSDPSPTGNTIYF.

This clonotype showed up many times. V usage is TRBV5-1 and J usage is TRBJ1-1; D is ambiguous. CDR1 and CDR2 from the germline V gene are SGHRS and YFSETQ. The CDR3 sequence is 13 residues long. V lost 3 bases and J 8 bases, leaving 14 bases between the germline ends. The CDR3, as DNA: TGCGCCAGCAGCTCACAGCGAAGGCAAGAAGCTTTCTTT. It yields the protein CASSSQRRQEAFF.

This clonotype was seen many times. This chain connects TRBV24-1 to TRBJ1-5; tentatively, D is TRBD1 (6 bases). In germline, CDR1 is KGHDR, CDR2 SFDVKD. The ends were cut back, 3 bases at V and 3 bases at J, with 11 bases in the middle. CDR3 size: 15 residues. The CDR3 here is CATSDPQGPNQPQHF. As DNA, the CDR3 is TGTGCCACCAGTGATCCACAGGGCCCCAATCAGCCCCAGCATTTT.

Ten or more counts support this clonotype. V gene TRBV11-1 combines with J gene TRBJ1-5; 9 bases align to TRBD1. Trimming removed 6 bases from V and 4 bases from J; junction bases left unmatched: 10. Germline V CDR1 and CDR2: SGHAT, FQDESV (reference sequence). The CDR3 has 16 residues. Here the CDR3 reads CASSKKQGQGNQPQHF. In DNA, the CDR3 is TGTGCCAGCAGTAAAAAACAAGGACAGGGGAATCAGCCCCAGCATTTT.

This clonotype has a count of ten or more. This chain joins TRBV20-1 and TRBJ2-1; D gene unclear. V gave up 7 bases and J gave up 4 bases, with 8 bases separating them. CDR1 DFQATT and CDR2 SNEGSKA come from the germline V gene (reference sequence). The CDR3 loop spans 11 amino acids. As DNA, the CDR3 is TGCAGTGGGTGGCAGTACAATGAGCAGTTCTTC. It yields the protein CSGWQYNEQFF.

This clonotype was counted ten times or more. J is TRBJ2-7 and V is TRBV4-1, with TRBD2 matching 7 bases. CDR3 length: 15 amino acids. J lost 3 bases, V lost 1 base, and 6 bases had no gene match. In germline, CDR1 is MGHRA, CDR2 YSYEKL. The CDR3 nucleotides are TGCGCCAGCAGCCAAGGCGGGGGACTATTCTACGAGCAGTACTTC. This gives the protein CASSQGGGLFYEQYF.

This clonotype has at least ten counts. The chain links TRBV4-1 to TRBJ2-2; D uncertain. Germline lookup yields CDR1 MGHRA and CDR2 YSYEKL. This CDR3 region has 15 residues. V gave up 1 base and J gave up 4 bases, with 10 bases separating them. CDR3 protein: CASSQVSQTTGELFF. The DNA for the CDR3 is TGCGCCAGCAGCCAAGTTTCCCAGACCACCGGGGAGCTGTTTTTT.

This clonotype was picked up many times. The V call is TRBV5-1, the J call TRBJ2-1, with a tentative D call TRBD2 (6 bases). V lost 4 bases and J 4 bases, leaving 21 bases between the germline ends. The CDR3 has 17 residues. Germline values: CDR1 SGHRS, CDR2 YFSETQ. CDR3 sequence: CASSGLGSGRRYNEQFF. Written as DNA, the CDR3 is TGCGCCAGCAGCGGCCTAGGGAGCGGGCGACGTTACAATGAGCAGTTCTTC.

This clonotype showed up many times. The CDR3 is CSARSTELASSLSYEQYF. As DNA, the CDR3 is TGCAGTGCTCGCTCCACGGAACTAGCGTCGTCCCTCTCCTACGAGCAGTACTTC. The genes are TRBV20-1 and TRBJ2-7, with 7 nucleotides matching TRBD2. The CDR3 runs 18 residues. Looked up from germline, CDR1 is DFQATT and CDR2 is SNEGSKA (reference sequence). V was clipped by 5 bases and J by 0 bases; unmatched bases: 19.

Regarding this clonotype: The junction shows a germline mismatch at one end, possibly a read error. The V and J genes are TRBV6-4 and TRBJ2-1; 8 bases fit TRBD2. This CDR3 is built from 19 residues. Germline V lookup: CDR1 MRHNA, CDR2 SNTAGT. In DNA, the CDR3 is TGTACCAGCAGGTTGATCCGGAGGGGTTTCGGGGGGGCCCACAATGAGCAGTTCTTC. This translates into CTSRLIRRGFGGAHNEQFF.

With regard to this clonotype: A clone one base away is much larger, so this may be a read error. Likely a read error: the CDR3 ends without its conserved phenylalanine or tryptophan. The chain uses TRBV5-1 and TRBJ2-5, with D perhaps given as TRBD1 or TRBD2 (5 bases each). This CDR3 spans 13 amino acids. CDR1 SGHRS and CDR2 YFSETQ come from the germline V gene. V lost 2 bases and J 4 bases, leaving 9 bases between the germline ends. Here the CDR3 reads CASSFGTTETQYY. The CDR3 nucleotides are TGCGCCAGCAGCTTCGGGACCACAGAGACCCAGTACTAC.

The gene calls are TRBV6-5 and TRBJ2-7; 9 positions agree with TRBD1. This CDR3 comprises 17 residues. V was pared by 4 bases and J by 1 base, with 11 bases of the junction left unmatched. The germline CDR1 and CDR2 sequences are MNHEY and SVGAGI. CDR3 region: CASSSLGSGTGSYEQYF. The CDR3 coding sequence is TGTGCCAGCAGTTCCCTAGGCTCCGGGACAGGGTCCTACGAGCAGTACTTC.

This clonotype was seen ten or more times. The chain uses TRBV20-1 and TRBJ1-1; 9 bases align to TRBD1. Germline loops: CDR1 DFQATT, CDR2 SNEGSKA (reference sequence). The CDR3 contains 16 residues. Trimming at V came to 3 bases and at J to 3 bases, leaving 11 bases not matched to a gene. CDR3 sequence reads: CSASMGGQGRDTEAFF. CDR3 coding DNA: TGCAGTGCTAGTATGGGGGGACAGGGAAGGGACACTGAAGCTTTCTTT.

Ten or more counts support this clonotype. The chain is built from TRBV5-1 and TRBJ2-2; D not resolved. This CDR3 contains 14 residues. V was shortened by 2 bases and J by 0 bases, with 5 bases between the two germline ends. Germline values: CDR1 SGHRS, CDR2 YFSETQ. This CDR3 is CASSFSPNTGELFF. DNA for the CDR3: TGCGCCAGCAGCTTCAGTCCGAACACCGGGGAGCTGTTTTTT.

The sample holds many counts of this clonotype. The chain couples TRBV20-1 to TRBJ2-3, with TRBD2 matching over 7 bases. The CDR3 extends over 15 amino acids. CDR1 is DFQATT and CDR2 is SNEGSKA in the germline V gene (reference sequence). CDR3 nucleotides: TGCAGCGCCTATAGAGCGGGGCTCGTGGCAGATACGCAGTATTTT. It is translated as CSAYRAGLVADTQYF.

The genes are TRBV19 and TRBJ1-6, with a possible D match to TRBD1 (6 bases). The germline V and J ends were trimmed by 10 bases and 3 bases, with 13 bases remaining between them. From germline, CDR1 is LNHDA and CDR2 SQIVND (reference sequence). This CDR3 has 14 amino acids. The CDR3 coding sequence is TGTGCCACCCGACAGGATTACTATAATTCACCCCTCCACTTT. It encodes CATRQDYYNSPLHF.

This clonotype was recorded many times. The CDR3 sequence: CSASEADRNEQFF. The CDR3 DNA reads as TGCAGTGCTAGCGAGGCGGACCGTAATGAGCAGTTCTTC. The genes are TRBV20-1 and TRBJ2-1; D is undetermined. Germline V gene lookup returns CDR1 DFQATT and CDR2 SNEGSKA (reference sequence). The V gene lost 3 bases and the J gene lost 7 bases, with 13 bases spanning the gap. The CDR3 extends over 13 amino acids.